The 14 T cell receptor beta chains given below trace back to one sample, sequenced in a study of blood T cell repertoires in COVID-19. Libraries were prepared by immunoSEQ multiplex PCR; TCRdb keeps only in-frame clonotypes and omits some of them. The data hold 190,000 or so clones, with around 83% observed a single time. Sequencing used peripheral blood. Source of these receptors: a man aged 50-60 years with active or convalescent COVID-19.

The chain recombines TRBV6-1 with TRBJ1-2, with a possible D match to TRBD1 (6 bases). From germline, CDR1 is MNHNS and CDR2 SASEGT. V was trimmed by 0 bases and J by 1 base, leaving 6 bases between them. The CDR3 is 14 residues long. For the CDR3, the DNA is TGTGCCAGCAGTGAAGCGGACAGTAACTATGGCTACACCTTC. Translating it yields CASSEADSNYGYTF.

The chain recombines TRBV28 with TRBJ1-1; D gene unclear. Between the trimmed V and J ends, which lost 4 bases and 0 bases, there was a span of 15 bases. The length of the CDR3 is 16 residues. Germline CDR1 reads MDHEN; CDR2 reads SYDVKM. The CDR3 nucleotides are TGTGCCAGCAGTTCATTAACAGAAAAAATGAACACTGAAGCTTTCTTT. The encoded protein is CASSSLTEKMNTEAFF.

The J gene is TRBJ1-4, the V gene TRBV7-9, with 12 positions matching TRBD1. Germline V gene sequence: CDR1 SEHNR, CDR2 FQNEAQ (reference sequence). Losses at the gene ends were 3 bases for V and 8 bases for J; bases not matched to a gene: 4. This CDR3 region has 15 residues. The CDR3 here is CASSLPGQGAEKLFF. Written as DNA, the CDR3 is TGTGCCAGCAGCTTGCCGGGACAGGGGGCCGAAAAACTGTTTTTT. Full variable domain (missing parts from reference TRBV7-9 and TRBJ1-4): DTGVSQNPRHKITKRGQNVTFRCDPISEHNRLYWYRQTLGQGPEFLTYFQNEAQLEKSRLLSDRFSAERPKGSFSTLEIQRTEQGDSAMYLCASSLPGQGAEKLFFGSGTQLSVL.

The gene calls are TRBV2 and TRBJ1-1; TRBD1 might be the D (5 bases). Germline lookup yields CDR1 SNHLY and CDR2 FYNNEI. There are 15 residues in the CDR3. The ends were cut back, 2 bases at V and 3 bases at J, with 13 bases in the middle. The CDR3, as DNA: TGTGCCAGCAGTGAACAGGGAATGGTGGACACTGAAGCTTTCTTT. Translated, it gives CASSEQGMVDTEAFF. Full variable domain (outside the CDR3, taken from reference TRBV2 and TRBJ1-1): EPEVTQTPSHQVTQMGQEVILRCVPISNHLYFYWYRQILGQKVEFLVSFYNNEISEKSEIFDDQFSVERPDGSNFTLKIRSTKLEDSAMYFCASSEQGMVDTEAFFGQGTRLTVV.

The chain uses TRBV11-2 and TRBJ2-7; 7 nucleotides align to TRBD2. This CDR3 has 14 amino acids. The trim removed 3 bases at V and 4 bases at J, leaving 6 bases unmatched. Looked up from germline, CDR1 is SGHAT and CDR2 is FQNNGV. CDR3 nucleotides: TGTGCCAGCAGCTTCGACGGAGCGGGATACGAGCAGTACTTC. It yields the protein CASSFDGAGYEQYF. Using reference TRBV11-2 and TRBJ2-7 for the parts outside the CDR3, the full variable domain is EAGVAQSPRYKIIEKRQSVAFWCNPISGHATLYWYQQILGQGPKLLIQFQNNGVVDDSQLPKDRFSAERLKGVDSTLKIQPAKLEDSAVYLCASSFDGAGYEQYFGPGTRLTVT.

This chain links TRBV7-2 with TRBJ1-2, with D hard to call. CDR1 is SGHTA and CDR2 is FQGNSA in the germline V gene. Trimming pared 5 bases from V and 3 bases from J, leaving 10 bases between. This CDR3 is built from 13 residues. The CDR3 DNA reads as TGTGCCAGCAGCCCTGGGCCCGACTATGGCTACACCTTC. It encodes CASSPGPDYGYTF.

The chain employs TRBV2 and TRBJ2-1; the match to TRBD2 covers 12 bases. CDR1 is SNHLY, CDR2 FYNNEI, per germline. After removal of 1 base from V and 4 bases from J, the junction contained 5 bases not matched to a gene. This CDR3 spans 17 amino acids. The DNA for the CDR3 is TGTGCCAGCAGTGAAGGACTAGCGGGGGAATATTACAATGAGCAGTTCTTC. It specifies CASSEGLAGEYYNEQFF.

This chain links TRBV4-1 with TRBJ2-3, with 12 bases identical to TRBD2. The CDR3 loop spans 17 amino acids. From germline, CDR1 is MGHRA and CDR2 YSYEKL. J gave up 5 bases and V 0 bases, and 6 bases lay outside the gene matches. The CDR3 region is CASSQEASGRAGDTQYF. CDR3 nucleotides: TGCGCCAGCAGCCAAGAGGCTAGCGGGAGGGCCGGAGATACGCAGTATTTT.

This chain connects TRBV2 to TRBJ2-3, with TRBD2 identical over 8 bases. Germline V gene sequence: CDR1 SNHLY, CDR2 FYNNEI. V dropped 8 bases and J dropped 2; count of bases not matched to a gene: 6. The CDR3 length is 14 residues. CDR3 in amino acids: CASGGGSNTDTQYF. In DNA, the CDR3 is TGTGCCAGCGGCGGGGGGTCTAACACAGATACGCAGTATTTT.

This clone has a single count. The rearrangement links TRBV4-3 to TRBJ2-7, with 11 bases identical to TRBD1. Per the germline V gene, CDR1 is LGHNA and CDR2 is YSLEER. V dropped 5 bases and J dropped 6; count of bases not matched to a gene: 12. The CDR3 runs to 16 residues. CDR3 protein: CASSLRHRDRGSEQYF. In DNA form, the CDR3 reads TGCGCCAGCAGCTTACGCCACCGGGACAGGGGGAGCGAGCAGTACTTC.

This chain connects TRBV11-2 to TRBJ1-2, with 8 bases aligning to TRBD1. There are 16 residues in the CDR3. Germline trimming cut 1 base from V and 6 bases from J; bases unmatched to any gene: 10. The germline gives CDR1 SGHAT, CDR2 FQNNGV. The CDR3 loop reads CASSLAPWTGRNGYTF. Written as DNA, the CDR3 is TGTGCCAGCAGCTTAGCCCCGTGGACAGGGAGGAATGGCTACACCTTC.

This rearrangement joins TRBV30 to TRBJ1-1, with TRBD1 matching over 7 bases. Germline assignment: CDR1 GTSNPN and CDR2 SVGIG (reference sequence). The CDR3 runs 13 residues. The V segment lost 5 bases and the J segment 0 bases; nucleotides outside the gene matches: 3. In DNA form, the CDR3 reads TGTGCCTGGGGGGGACAGCTGAACACTGAAGCTTTCTTT. Residues: CAWGGQLNTEAFF.

In the case of this clone: The sample holds other DNA sequences that translate to the same CDR3. The chain is built from TRBV28 and TRBJ1-2, with D maybe TRBD1 (5 bases). Germline V lookup: CDR1 MDHEN, CDR2 SYDVKM. V gave up 5 bases and J gave up 4 bases, with 8 bases separating them. The CDR3 loop spans 12 amino acids. CDR3 amino acids: CASSGGFYGYTF. For the CDR3, the DNA is TGTGCCAGCAGTGGGGGGTTCTATGGCTACACCTTC.

The chain couples TRBV25-1 to TRBJ2-7, with 9 bases matching TRBD1. The CDR3 spans 15 residues. The V gene end was trimmed by 4 bases and the J gene end by 4 bases; junction bases not matched to a gene: 8. In germline, CDR1 is MGHDK, CDR2 SYGVNS. The CDR3 sequence is CASSGPGTGIYEQYF. CDR3 in DNA: TGTGCCAGCAGTGGACCCGGGACAGGGATATACGAGCAGTACTTC.